The 28 T cell receptor beta chains presented below share a single source sample, sequenced in a study of blood T cell repertoires in COVID-19. The method was immunoSEQ multiplex PCR; TCRdb's version includes in-frame clones alone and lacks a portion of them. The sample holds about 90,000 clones, about 90% seen once. The specimen sequenced was peripheral blood. These receptors all come from a man aged 50-59 years with COVID-19, enrolled during active disease.

This chain uses TRBV15 with TRBJ2-2; possible D gene TRBD2, 5 bases. The CDR3 totals 17 residues. Germline V CDR1 and CDR2: LNHNV, YYDKDF (reference sequence). Trimming stripped 0 bases from V and 1 base from J, with 12 bases between. Here the CDR3 reads CATSRDPSRGNTGELFF. The CDR3 DNA reads as TGTGCCACCAGCAGAGATCCCTCCCGGGGGAACACCGGGGAGCTGTTTTTT.

This clone was seen just once. The chain is built from TRBV3-1 (or the pseudogene TRBV3-2) and TRBJ1-4; D ambiguous. CDR3 size: 12 residues. The germline V gene encodes CDR1 LGHDT and CDR2 YNNKEL (reference sequence). V lost 1 base and J lost 7, with 4 bases in between. For the CDR3, the DNA is TGTGCCAGCAGCCAAGTCGGTGAAAAACTGTTTTTT. Protein sequence: CASSQVGEKLFF.

V and J are TRBV7-3 and TRBJ2-7; D may be TRBD1 (5 bases). The CDR3 sequence is 14 residues long. In germline, CDR1 is SGHTA, CDR2 FQGTGA. The V gene lost 2 bases and the J gene lost 2 bases, with 10 bases spanning the gap. In DNA, the CDR3 is TGTGCCAGCAGCTTACGCCAGGGTCCCTACGAGCAGTACTTC. It codes for CASSLRQGPYEQYF.

The chain is built from TRBV7-9 and TRBJ2-7; the match to TRBD1 covers 8 bases. CDR1 is SEHNR and CDR2 is FQNEAQ in the germline V gene (reference sequence). The CDR3 runs 13 residues. V shed 4 bases, J shed 7 bases, and the junction held 6 bases outside the gene matches. The CDR3 DNA reads TGTGCCAGCAGCTCGCAGGGGGCGCGGGAGCAGTACTTC. Translated: CASSSQGAREQYF.

Here the CDR3 reads CASGGQGGTEAFF. The DNA of the CDR3 is TGTGCCAGCGGCGGACAGGGAGGCACTGAAGCTTTCTTT. V and J are TRBV2 and TRBJ1-1, with TRBD1 matching over 8 bases. CDR3 length: 13 amino acids. Germline V CDR1 and CDR2: SNHLY, FYNNEI. V trimming: 8 bases; J trimming: 4 bases; junction bases outside the gene matches: 6.

The rearrangement joins TRBV12-5 to TRBJ1-2; a weak D match, TRBD1 (5 bases). Looked up from germline, CDR1 is LGHNT and CDR2 is FRNRAP. Trimming stripped 6 bases from V and 7 bases from J, with 12 bases between. The CDR3 runs 12 residues. In DNA form, the CDR3 reads TGTGCTAGTGGGCTTCCGGGGGGTGGCTACACCTTC. Translating gives CASGLPGGGYTF.

The rearrangement uses TRBV19 and TRBJ1-2; 7 bases are a match to TRBD1. This CDR3 region has 14 residues. From germline, CDR1 is LNHDA and CDR2 SQIVND (reference sequence). The trim removed 4 bases at V and 5 bases at J, leaving 7 bases unmatched. The CDR3 is CASSTPGQSYGYTF. CDR3 in DNA: TGTGCCAGTAGTACCCCGGGACAGAGTTATGGCTACACCTTC.

The V gene is TRBV9, the J gene TRBJ2-7; 9 bases map to TRBD1. CDR1 is SGDLS and CDR2 is YYNGEE in the germline V gene. This CDR3 comprises 16 residues. V shed 0 bases and J 1 base; nucleotides not matched to a gene: 5. The CDR3 region has the DNA TGTGCCAGCAGCGTAGGGCCTGGGACAGGGTCCTACGAGCAGTACTTC. This sequence encodes CASSVGPGTGSYEQYF. Using reference TRBV9 and TRBJ2-7 for the parts outside the CDR3, the full variable domain is DSGVTQTPKHLITATGQRVTLRCSPRSGDLSVYWYQQSLDQGLQFLIQYYNGEERAKGNILERFSAQQFPDLHSELNLSSLELGDSALYFCASSVGPGTGSYEQYFGPGTRLTVT.

V and J are TRBV9 and TRBJ1-1, with 9 nucleotides matching TRBD1. This CDR3 has 13 amino acids. CDR1 and CDR2 from the germline V gene are SGDLS and YYNGEE. The V gene end was trimmed by 3 bases and the J gene end by 4 bases; junction bases not matched to a gene: 1. This CDR3 is CASSGGQGTEAFF. The DNA of the CDR3 is TGTGCCAGCAGCGGGGGACAGGGCACTGAAGCTTTCTTT.

The chain couples TRBV10-3 to TRBJ2-7, with a tentative D call TRBD2 (5 bases). The V end lost 6 bases, the J end lost 5 bases, and 20 bases lay between the germline ends. Germline values: CDR1 ENHRY, CDR2 SYGVKD. This CDR3 spans 15 amino acids. The CDR3 protein is CAISVHASINHEQYF. In nucleotides, the CDR3 is TGTGCCATCAGCGTCCATGCTAGCATTAACCACGAGCAGTACTTC.

V usage is TRBV29-1 and J usage is TRBJ1-2, with a weak D call TRBD1 (5 bases). The CDR3 is 13 amino acids. Between the trimmed V and J ends, which lost 4 bases and 0 bases, there was a span of 9 bases. CDR1 is SQVTM, CDR2 ANQGSEA, per germline. The CDR3 DNA reads as TGCAGCGTTGGGGGGGGATCTAACTATGGCTACACCTTC. As protein: CSVGGGSNYGYTF. Filled out from reference TRBV29-1 and TRBJ1-2, the complete variable domain reads SAVISQKPSRDICQRGTSLTIQCQVDSQVTMMFWYRQQPGQSLTLIATANQGSEATYESGFVIDKFPISRPNLTFSTLTVSNMSPEDSSIYLCSVGGGSNYGYTFGSGTRLTVV.

The chain couples TRBV5-1 to TRBJ1-3; 8 nucleotides line up with TRBD1. CDR1 is SGHRS and CDR2 is YFSETQ in the germline V gene. J lost 4 bases, V lost 3 bases, and 9 bases had no gene match. This CDR3 comprises 16 residues. The DNA of the CDR3 is TGCGCCAGCAGCTCGGGCCCGACAGGGGCCGGAAACACCATATATTTT. It translates to CASSSGPTGAGNTIYF.

This rearrangement joins TRBV7-6 to TRBJ2-3; 9 bases are a match to TRBD1. The V segment lost 5 bases and the J segment 9 bases; nucleotides outside the gene matches: 9. This CDR3 is 14 amino acids long. Germline lookup yields CDR1 SGHVS and CDR2 FNYEAQ. This chain's CDR3 is CASSRQSQGATQYF. The CDR3 DNA sequence: TGTGCCAGCAGCCGCCAATCACAGGGGGCAACGCAGTATTTT.

This clone was observed a single time. This chain's CDR3 is CATSDGLVSETQYF. The DNA for the CDR3 is TGTGCCACCAGTGACGGACTAGTGTCTGAGACCCAGTACTTC. The V call is TRBV24-1, the J call TRBJ2-5; 7 nucleotides match TRBD2. Unmatched junction bases numbered 6, after V lost 4 bases and J lost 5 bases. Germline CDR1 and CDR2: KGHDR and SFDVKD. CDR3 length equals 14 residues.

The genes are TRBV20-1 and TRBJ2-2; D may be TRBD1 (5 bases). The germline CDR1 and CDR2 sequences are DFQATT and SNEGSKA (reference sequence). V dropped 3 bases and J dropped 5 bases, with 7 bases sitting between them. The CDR3 is made up of 12 amino acids. CDR3 sequence: CSASRGTGELFF. As DNA, the CDR3 is TGCAGTGCTAGTAGGGGAACCGGGGAGCTGTTTTTT.

The CDR3: CASSHGTGGEQYF. In DNA, the CDR3 is TGTGCCAGCAGCCACGGGACAGGGGGAGAGCAGTACTTC. The chain has TRBV7-3 and TRBJ2-7; the match to TRBD1 covers 11 bases. Germline V gene data show CDR1 as SGHTA and CDR2 as FQGTGA. This CDR3 has 13 residues. The ends lost 5 bases at V and 7 bases at J; junction bases unmatched: 4.

The chain combines TRBV7-9 with TRBJ2-3, with D perhaps TRBD2 (6 bases). Germline V gene data show CDR1 as SEHNR and CDR2 as FQNEAQ (reference sequence). V was trimmed by 3 bases and J by 0 bases, leaving 10 bases between them. The CDR3 sequence is 15 residues long. The CDR3 DNA is TGTGCCAGCAGCTTGGAGGGCTCTAGCACAGATACGCAGTATTTT. Protein sequence: CASSLEGSSTDTQYF.

A remark on this clone: The junction departs from germline at one end; a sequencing error may be responsible. This chain connects TRBV29-1 to TRBJ2-2, with 7 nucleotides matching TRBD1. The V gene's germline CDR1 is SQVTM and CDR2 ANQGSEA. The CDR3 contains 15 residues. The chain's CDR3 is CSVEGDSGNTGELFF. The DNA of the CDR3 is TGCAGCGTCGAAGGGGACAGCGGGAACACCGGGGAGCTGTTTTTT.

The chain is built from TRBV11-2 and TRBJ1-1, with a tentative D call TRBD1 (6 bases). Between the trimmed V and J ends, which lost 3 bases and 1 base, there was a span of 6 bases. CDR1 is SGHAT, CDR2 FQNNGV, per germline. This CDR3 comprises 13 residues. CDR3 amino acids: CASSLTGNTEAFF. CDR3 sequence (DNA): TGTGCCAGCAGCTTGACAGGGAACACTGAAGCTTTCTTT. Full variable domain (outside the CDR3, taken from reference TRBV11-2 and TRBJ1-1): EAGVAQSPRYKIIEKRQSVAFWCNPISGHATLYWYQQILGQGPKLLIQFQNNGVVDDSQLPKDRFSAERLKGVDSTLKIQPAKLEDSAVYLCASSLTGNTEAFFGQGTRLTVV.

This clone appeared once. The chain recombines TRBV29-1 with TRBJ2-3; D perhaps matches TRBD2 (6 bases). Germline V gives CDR1 SQVTM, CDR2 ANQGSEA. There are 13 residues in the CDR3. V was shortened by 8 bases and J by 2 bases, with 14 bases between the two germline ends. CDR3 sequence reads: CSPVGGITDTQYF. The CDR3 DNA follows: TGCAGCCCAGTTGGGGGGATCACAGATACGCAGTATTTT.

The chain couples TRBV15 to TRBJ1-5; unclear D gene. This CDR3 region has 14 residues. The V end was cut by 4 bases, the J end by 2 bases, with 9 bases between. Germline CDR1 is LNHNV and CDR2 is YYDKDF (reference sequence). CDR3 DNA: TGTGCCACCAGCACGGGATCTGGCAATCAGCCCCAGCATTTT. As protein: CATSTGSGNQPQHF.

The V and J genes are TRBV20-1 and TRBJ1-3; D perhaps matches TRBD1 (6 bases). The CDR3 has 15 residues. Trimming took 3 bases from V and 0 from J, leaving 12 bases between them. The germline CDR1 and CDR2 sequences are DFQATT and SNEGSKA (reference sequence). The CDR3 region is CSASRGTSSGNTIYF. CDR3 DNA sequence: TGCAGTGCTAGTAGGGGGACCTCCTCTGGAAACACCATATATTTT.

V and J are TRBV6-4 and TRBJ2-3; possibly TRBD2 for D (6 bases). Germline V gene sequence: CDR1 MRHNA, CDR2 SNTAGT. This CDR3 contains 14 residues. V lost 6 bases, J lost 2 bases, and 12 bases lay in between. CDR3 sequence (DNA): TGTGCCAGCAGCGAGGCGGGGTACACAGATACGCAGTATTTT. It codes for CASSEAGYTDTQYF.

In DNA form, the CDR3 reads TGTGCCAGCAGCCATGACGGGACTAGCAGTGAGACCCAGTACTTC. Its translation: CASSHDGTSSETQYF. V gene TRBV4-2 combines with J gene TRBJ2-5; TRBD2 aligns across 9 bases. The ends lost 3 bases at V and 5 bases at J; junction bases unmatched: 7. This CDR3 has 15 amino acids. CDR1 and CDR2 (germline): LGHNA, YNFKEQ.

The rearrangement links TRBV18 to TRBJ2-3; 8 bases map to TRBD1. The CDR3 runs to 14 residues. The V segment lost 5 bases and the J segment 4 bases; nucleotides outside the gene matches: 5. The V gene's germline CDR1 is KGHSH and CDR2 LQKENI. The CDR3 bases are TGTGCCAGCTCATCAACAGGGGGTCCAGATACGCAGTATTTT. It encodes CASSSTGGPDTQYF.

The chain links TRBV5-4 to TRBJ2-3; D perhaps matches TRBD1 (6 bases). The V gene lost 4 bases and the J gene lost 0 bases, with 6 bases spanning the gap. Germline loops: CDR1 SGHNT, CDR2 YYREEE (reference sequence). The CDR3 loop spans 13 amino acids. As DNA, the CDR3 is TGTGCCAGCAGCGGGACAAGCACAGATACGCAGTATTTT. Protein product: CASSGTSTDTQYF.

The chain is built from TRBV28 and TRBJ2-5, with a possible D match to TRBD2 (6 bases). This CDR3 has 15 amino acids. Germline CDR1 and CDR2: MDHEN and SYDVKM. Trimming removed 8 bases from V and 5 bases from J, with 21 bases in between. CDR3 region: CASSLGGVIRETQYF. In DNA, the CDR3 is TGTGCCAGCTCACTTGGCGGGGTCATACGGGAGACCCAGTACTTC.

V gene TRBV2 combines with J gene TRBJ1-1; D ambiguous. CDR1 SNHLY and CDR2 FYNNEI come from the germline V gene. V lost 7 bases and J lost 3, with 12 bases in between. This CDR3 comprises 13 residues. CDR3 protein: CASMSERDTEAFF. The CDR3 nucleotides are TGTGCCAGCATGTCAGAGAGGGACACTGAAGCTTTCTTT.